The text below deals with one TCR beta chain. Its antigen is still unknown. This entry is derived from a study of Ad26.COV2.S vaccination and SARS-CoV-2 variants. About the research overall: Of the COV1001 trial arms, the Ad26.COV2.S arm included the donor. By the intramuscular route, Ad26.COV2.S was given once, or twice 56 days apart. Regarding the study as a whole: People given the vaccine had a wider spike-specific TCR breadth than placebo recipients did.

As to treatment: about 20 received Ad26.COV2.S at low or high dose, single or two shots; five or six received placebo; per-sample allocation not given. Collection of samples fell on day 63 after the first vaccine or placebo injection. Measured with immunoSEQ multiplex PCR; TCRdb has only the in-frame clones, and not every one. In the table there are roughly 250,000 clones, 87% of which are singletons. The V end lost 2 bases, the J end lost 5 bases, and 6 bases lay between the germline ends. CDR1 and CDR2 from the germline V gene are ENHRY and SYGVKD. This CDR3 is 12 amino acids long. The TCR was taken from a person between 18 and 60 years old who received the Ad26.COV2.S COVID-19 vaccine or a placebo. V gene TRBV10-3 combines with J gene TRBJ1-1; D not resolved. Specimen: peripheral blood, collected in a trial of Ad26.COV2.S vaccine versus placebo. The CDR3 protein is CAISETETEAFF. DNA of the CDR3: TGTGCCATCAGTGAGACCGAAACTGAAGCTTTCTTT.